This T cell receptor (beta chain) is drawn from a study of hypomethylating agent response in myelodysplastic syndrome. Whole-study context: Response meant complete response or hematologic improvement; all other patients were non-responders.

General study results and limits: This small study analyzed only approximately eleven patients. Richness, rarefaction diversity and clonality did not change significantly after hypomethylating treatment.

Survey resolution used two replicates of about 200 ng, totaling roughly 400 ng DNA. The assay was immunoSEQ multiplex PCR, and TCRdb's table has in-frame clones only and misses some. The sample consists of a few thousand clones, about four fifths of them appearing once. This clone came up once. Its cognate antigen is unknown. The source of this sequence is a human donor with myelodysplastic syndrome. This material consisted of bone marrow, taken before or after starting hypomethylating agent treatment for myelodysplastic syndrome (not recorded which).

The CDR3 bases are TGTGCCAGTAGTAGTTTCTCTGGGGCCAACGTCCTGACTTTC. This gives the protein CASSSFSGANVLTF. The chain is built from TRBV19 and TRBJ2-6; D remains unclear. Germline CDR1 and CDR2: LNHDA and SQIVND (reference sequence). The CDR3 totals 14 residues. Trimming stripped 4 bases from V and 0 bases from J, with 4 bases between.